Listed below are T cell receptor beta chains from one sample, sequenced in a study of blood T cell repertoires in COVID-19. Using immunoSEQ multiplex PCR, the repertoire was profiled, and TCRdb retains in-frame clones only, with some absent. This repertoire shows under 250,000 clones, about nine tenths found once; its top ten account for under 7.5%. Input material: peripheral blood. All receptors derive from a man aged 60 to 75 who had recovered from COVID-19. The conserved cysteine and the conserved F or W are not part of the CDR3 here.

TRBJ2-3 TRBV5-1 ASIPEGLAGGRTQY
TRBJ1-5 TRBV6-2/TRBV6-3 ASSYHGTVNQPQH
TRBJ2-1 TRBV5-6 ASLSRVAGAYYSYNEQF
TRBJ2-7 TRBV5-1 ASSLRQGFYEQY
TRBJ1-5 TRBV5-6 ASSSGTGRSNQPQH
TRBJ1-1 TRBV7-9 ASSLARNTEAF
TRBJ2-3 TRBV14 ASSQGSSSRTDTQY
TRBJ2-2 TRBV7-9 ASSSVRLAANTGELF
TRBJ1-5 TRBV19 ASSSPGFSNQPQH
TRBJ2-1 TRBV9 ASSTQEFPFNEQF
TRBJ2-4 TRBV7-9 ASSLGAGADQY
TRBJ1-2 TRBV27 ASARTGYGYT
TRBJ2-3 TRBV5-6 ASSFDRGTPRPDTQY
TRBJ1-3 TRBV10-3 AISEAGGSGNTIY
TRBJ2-5 TRBV3-1/TRBV3-2 ASSQDASGGGTQY
TRBJ1-2 TRBV5-8 ASSLGGSPSGYT
TRBJ2-1 TRBV28 ASSFRTSGRNEQF
TRBJ1-1 TRBV9 ASSVVVGGRANTEAF
TRBJ2-7 TRBV19 ASSISTSLPYEQY
TRBJ2-1 TRBV7-3 ASSLGLANEQF
TRBJ1-6 TRBV6-5 ASTPSGLPNSPLH
TRBJ2-1 TRBV10-2 ASRPGLAGYNEQF
TRBJ2-2 TRBV11-3 ASSFGYGNTGELF
TRBJ1-3 TRBV5-1 ASSLEAGDGNTIY
TRBJ2-3 TRBV7-2 ASSSDPLRDTQY
TRBJ2-4 TRBV6-5 ASSRLAGEMNIQY
TRBJ1-1 TRBV2 ASIPDRGRNTEAF
TRBJ2-7 TRBV9 ASSVDGLAGDEQY
TRBJ2-1 TRBV28 ASSWGQSSYNEQF
TRBJ1-2 TRBV27 ASSIFPRTGALANGYT
TRBJ1-1 TRBV18 ASSQQGAPTEAF
TRBJ2-1 TRBV7-2 ASSSASGRGNEQF
TRBJ1-3 TRBV7-2 ASSLDRSGNTIY
TRBJ2-3 TRBV13 ASSLTSGAEQY
TRBJ2-4 TRBV3-1/TRBV3-2 ASSQVGGGAKNIQY
TRBJ1-2 TRBV28 ASRRRTGVGGYT
TRBJ1-1 TRBV3-1/TRBV3-2 ASSEWTIHTEAF
TRBJ1-1 TRBV7-3 ASSSQGAGTEAF
TRBJ2-3 TRBV7-2 ANRVGTARADTQY
TRBJ1-2 TRBV19 ASSTNRDRGAVNYGYT
TRBJ2-1 TRBV11-2 ASRGGADHNEQF
TRBJ1-2 TRBV10-3 AISAGTSKGGYT
TRBJ1-1 TRBV11-3 ASSLGREKAF
TRBJ2-6 TRBV27 ASSLSNPSGSSGANVLT
TRBJ2-3 TRBV9 ASSRGAAGEDTQY
TRBJ1-6 TRBV4-1 ASSQDWAAPRGNSPLH
TRBJ2-1 TRBV19 ASSPSGLAGGLYPEQF
TRBJ2-3 TRBV6-5 ASRKGARADTQY
TRBJ2-1 TRBV9 ASSVLAGVYNEQF
TRBJ1-4 TRBV4-2 ASSPKGGDEKLF
TRBJ2-7 TRBV5-1 ASSLAEEQY
TRBJ2-7 TRBV9 ASSPHITGSYEQY
TRBJ2-5 TRBV19 ASSISLAGVGETQY